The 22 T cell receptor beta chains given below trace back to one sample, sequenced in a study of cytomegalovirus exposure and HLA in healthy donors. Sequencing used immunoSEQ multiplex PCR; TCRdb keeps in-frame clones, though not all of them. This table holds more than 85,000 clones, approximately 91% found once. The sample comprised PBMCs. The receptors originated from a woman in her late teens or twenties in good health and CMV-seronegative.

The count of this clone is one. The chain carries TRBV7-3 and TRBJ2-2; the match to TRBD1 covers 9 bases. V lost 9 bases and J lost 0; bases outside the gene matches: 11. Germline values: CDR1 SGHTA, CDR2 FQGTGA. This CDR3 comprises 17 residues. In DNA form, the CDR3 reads TGTGCCAGTAAGGACAGGGGACCAGCTGCGAACACCGGGGAGCTGTTTTTT. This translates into CASKDRGPAANTGELFF.

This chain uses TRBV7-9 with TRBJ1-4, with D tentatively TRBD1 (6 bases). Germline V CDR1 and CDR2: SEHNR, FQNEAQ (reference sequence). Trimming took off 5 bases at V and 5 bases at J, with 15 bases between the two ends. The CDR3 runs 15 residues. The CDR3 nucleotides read TGTGCCAGCAGCCCCCAAGGGGGGGAGAATGAAAAACTGTTTTTT. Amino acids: CASSPQGGENEKLFF.

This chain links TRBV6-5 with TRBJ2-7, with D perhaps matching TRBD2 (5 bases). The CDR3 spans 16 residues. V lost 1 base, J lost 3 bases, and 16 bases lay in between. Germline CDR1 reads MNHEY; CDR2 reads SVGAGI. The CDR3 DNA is TGTGCCAGCAGTTACTTCAGGTTCGGGGAACACTACGAGCAGTACTTC. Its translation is CASSYFRFGEHYEQYF.

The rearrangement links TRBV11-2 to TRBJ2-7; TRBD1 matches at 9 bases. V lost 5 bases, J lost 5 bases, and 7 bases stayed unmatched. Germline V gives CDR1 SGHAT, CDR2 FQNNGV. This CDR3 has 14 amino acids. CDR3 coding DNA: TGTGCCAGCAGCCTCCGGGACAGGGACCACGAGCAGTACTTC. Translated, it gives CASSLRDRDHEQYF.

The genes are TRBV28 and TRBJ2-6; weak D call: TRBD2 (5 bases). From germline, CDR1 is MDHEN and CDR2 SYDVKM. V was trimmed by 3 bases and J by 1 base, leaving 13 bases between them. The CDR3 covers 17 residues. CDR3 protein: CASSLTGMGSGANVLTF. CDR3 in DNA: TGTGCCAGCAGTTTGACGGGAATGGGATCTGGGGCCAACGTCCTGACTTTC.

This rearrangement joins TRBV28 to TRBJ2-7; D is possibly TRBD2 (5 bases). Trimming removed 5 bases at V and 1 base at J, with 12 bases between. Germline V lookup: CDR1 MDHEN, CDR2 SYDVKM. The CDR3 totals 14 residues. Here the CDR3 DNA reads TGTGCCAGCAGTGAACTGACTAATTCCTACGAGCAGTACTTC. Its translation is CASSELTNSYEQYF. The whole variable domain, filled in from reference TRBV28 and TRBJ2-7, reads DVKVTQSSRYLVKRTGEKVFLECVQDMDHENMFWYRQDPGLGLRLIYFSYDVKMKEKGDIPEGYSVSREKKERFSLILESASTNQTSMYLCASSELTNSYEQYFGPGTRLTVT.

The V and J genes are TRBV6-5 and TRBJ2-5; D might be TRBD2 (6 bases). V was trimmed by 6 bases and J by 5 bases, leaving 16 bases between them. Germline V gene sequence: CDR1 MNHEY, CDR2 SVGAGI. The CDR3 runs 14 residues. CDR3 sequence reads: CASSPPGDGETQYF. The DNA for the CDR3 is TGTGCCAGCAGCCCACCGGGGGACGGGGAGACCCAGTACTTC.

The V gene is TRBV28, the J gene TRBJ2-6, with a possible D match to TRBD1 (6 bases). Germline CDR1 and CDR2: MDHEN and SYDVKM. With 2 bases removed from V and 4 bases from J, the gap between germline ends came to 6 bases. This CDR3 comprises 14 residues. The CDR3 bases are TGTGCCAGCAGTTTAGGGACAGGGGCCAACGTCCTGACTTTC. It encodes CASSLGTGANVLTF. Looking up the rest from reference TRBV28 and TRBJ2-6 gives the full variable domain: DVKVTQSSRYLVKRTGEKVFLECVQDMDHENMFWYRQDPGLGLRLIYFSYDVKMKEKGDIPEGYSVSREKKERFSLILESASTNQTSMYLCASSLGTGANVLTFGAGSRLTVL.

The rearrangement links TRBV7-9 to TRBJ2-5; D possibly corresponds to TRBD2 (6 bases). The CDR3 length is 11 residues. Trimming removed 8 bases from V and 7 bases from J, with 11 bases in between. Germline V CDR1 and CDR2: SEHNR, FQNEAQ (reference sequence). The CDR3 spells CASYGDLTQYF. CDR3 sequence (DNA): TGTGCCAGCTATGGGGACTTGACCCAGTACTTC.

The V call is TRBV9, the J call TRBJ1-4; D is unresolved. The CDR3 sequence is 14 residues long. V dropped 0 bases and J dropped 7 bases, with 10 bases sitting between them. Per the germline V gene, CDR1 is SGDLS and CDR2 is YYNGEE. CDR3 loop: CASSVDGRFEKLFF. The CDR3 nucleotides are TGTGCCAGCAGCGTAGACGGCAGGTTTGAAAAACTGTTTTTT.

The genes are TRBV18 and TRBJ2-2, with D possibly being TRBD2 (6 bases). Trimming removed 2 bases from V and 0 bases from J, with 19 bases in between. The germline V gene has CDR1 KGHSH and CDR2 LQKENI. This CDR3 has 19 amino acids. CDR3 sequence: CASSPSHLGGSANTGELFF. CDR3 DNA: TGTGCCAGCTCACCATCGCATCTAGGAGGGTCCGCGAACACCGGGGAGCTGTTTTTT.

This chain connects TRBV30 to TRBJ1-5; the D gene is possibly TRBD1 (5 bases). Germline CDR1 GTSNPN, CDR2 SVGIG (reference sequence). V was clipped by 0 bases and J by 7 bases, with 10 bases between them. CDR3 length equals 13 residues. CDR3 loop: CAWSVQAEQPQHF. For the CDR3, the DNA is TGTGCCTGGAGTGTACAGGCTGAACAGCCCCAGCATTTT. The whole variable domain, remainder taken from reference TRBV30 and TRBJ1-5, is SQTIHQWPATLVQPVGSPLSLECTVEGTSNPNLYWYRQAAGRGLQLLFYSVGIGQISSEVPQNLSASRPQDRQFILSSKKLLLSDSGFYLCAWSVQAEQPQHFGDGTRLSIL.

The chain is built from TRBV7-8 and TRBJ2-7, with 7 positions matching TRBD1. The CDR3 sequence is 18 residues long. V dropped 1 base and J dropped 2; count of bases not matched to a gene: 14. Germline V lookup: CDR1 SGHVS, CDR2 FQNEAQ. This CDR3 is CASSLGRVGTVNTYEQYF. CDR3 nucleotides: TGTGCCAGCAGCTTAGGACGTGTTGGGACAGTAAACACCTACGAGCAGTACTTC. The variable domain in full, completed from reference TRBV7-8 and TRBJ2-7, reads GAGVSQSPRYKVAKRGQDVALRCDPISGHVSLFWYQQALGQGPEFLTYFQNEAQLDKSGLPSDRFFAERPEGSVSTLKIQRTQQEDSAVYLCASSLGRVGTVNTYEQYFGPGTRLTVT.

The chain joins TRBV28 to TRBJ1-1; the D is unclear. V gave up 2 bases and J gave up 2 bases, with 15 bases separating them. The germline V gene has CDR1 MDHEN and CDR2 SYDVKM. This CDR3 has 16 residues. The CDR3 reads CASSLLVLRGNTEAFF. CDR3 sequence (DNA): TGTGCCAGCAGTTTACTCGTCTTGCGAGGAAACACTGAAGCTTTCTTT.

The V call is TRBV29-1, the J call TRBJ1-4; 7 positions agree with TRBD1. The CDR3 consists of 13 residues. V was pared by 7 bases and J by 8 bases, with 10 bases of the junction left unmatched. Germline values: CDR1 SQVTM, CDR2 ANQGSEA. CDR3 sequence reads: CSALLQGREKLFF. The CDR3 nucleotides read TGCAGCGCCCTTCTACAGGGGAGAGAAAAACTGTTTTTT. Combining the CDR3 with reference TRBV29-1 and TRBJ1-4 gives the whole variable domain SAVISQKPSRDICQRGTSLTIQCQVDSQVTMMFWYRQQPGQSLTLIATANQGSEATYESGFVIDKFPISRPNLTFSTLTVSNMSPEDSSIYLCSALLQGREKLFFGSGTQLSVL.

The DNA of the CDR3 is TGTGCCAGCAGCTTAGCAGGGACAGGGTCCTACGAGCAGTACTTC. Its protein is CASSLAGTGSYEQYF. This chain joins TRBV7-2 and TRBJ2-7; the match to TRBD1 covers 9 bases. V gave up 0 bases and J gave up 1 base; unmatched junction bases: 1. Germline values: CDR1 SGHTA, CDR2 FQGNSA. The CDR3 spans 15 residues.

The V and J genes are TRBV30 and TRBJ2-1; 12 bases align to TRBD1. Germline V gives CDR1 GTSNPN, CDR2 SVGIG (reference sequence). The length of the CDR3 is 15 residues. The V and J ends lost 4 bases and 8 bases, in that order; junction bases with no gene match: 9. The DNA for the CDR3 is TGTGCCTGGACCTCCGGGACAGGGGGCATCCATGAGCAGTTCTTC. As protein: CAWTSGTGGIHEQFF. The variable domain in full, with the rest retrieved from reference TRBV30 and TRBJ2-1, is SQTIHQWPATLVQPVGSPLSLECTVEGTSNPNLYWYRQAAGRGLQLLFYSVGIGQISSEVPQNLSASRPQDRQFILSSKKLLLSDSGFYLCAWTSGTGGIHEQFFGPGTRLTVL.

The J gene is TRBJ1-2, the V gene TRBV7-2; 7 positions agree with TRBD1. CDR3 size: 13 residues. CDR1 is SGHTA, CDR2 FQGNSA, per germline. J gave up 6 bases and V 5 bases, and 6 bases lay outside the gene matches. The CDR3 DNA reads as TGTGCCAGCAGCCCTGGGACAGACCATGGCTACACCTTC. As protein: CASSPGTDHGYTF. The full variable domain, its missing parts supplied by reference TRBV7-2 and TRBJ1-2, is GAGVSQSPSNKVTEKGKDVELRCDPISGHTALYWYRQSLGQGLEFLIYFQGNSAPDKSGLPSDRFSAERTGGSVSTLTIQRTQQEDSAVYLCASSPGTDHGYTFGSGTRLTVV.

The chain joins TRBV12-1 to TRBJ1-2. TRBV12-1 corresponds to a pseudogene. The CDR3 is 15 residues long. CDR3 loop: CASSFRPRGTYGYTF. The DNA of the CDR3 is TGTGCCAGCAGCTTTCGACCGAGAGGCACTTATGGCTACACCTTC.

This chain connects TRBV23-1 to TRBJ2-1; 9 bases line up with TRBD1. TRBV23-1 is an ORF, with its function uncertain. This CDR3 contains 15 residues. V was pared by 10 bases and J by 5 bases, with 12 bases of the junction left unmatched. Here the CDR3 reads CAKDRGRGIHNEQFF. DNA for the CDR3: TGCGCCAAGGACAGGGGCAGGGGGATCCACAATGAGCAGTTCTTC.

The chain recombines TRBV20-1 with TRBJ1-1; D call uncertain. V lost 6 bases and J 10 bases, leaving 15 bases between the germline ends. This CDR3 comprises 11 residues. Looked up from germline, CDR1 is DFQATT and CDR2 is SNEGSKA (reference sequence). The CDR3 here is CSASVRAGAFF. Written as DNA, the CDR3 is TGCAGTGCCTCTGTGAGGGCGGGAGCTTTCTTT.

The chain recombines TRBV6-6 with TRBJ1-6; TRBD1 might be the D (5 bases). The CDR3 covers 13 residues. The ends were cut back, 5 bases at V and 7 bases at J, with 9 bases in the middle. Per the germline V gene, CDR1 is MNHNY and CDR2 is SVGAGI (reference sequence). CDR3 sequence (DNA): TGTGCCAGCAGTCGACAGTCAAATTCACCCCTCCACTTT. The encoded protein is CASSRQSNSPLHF.